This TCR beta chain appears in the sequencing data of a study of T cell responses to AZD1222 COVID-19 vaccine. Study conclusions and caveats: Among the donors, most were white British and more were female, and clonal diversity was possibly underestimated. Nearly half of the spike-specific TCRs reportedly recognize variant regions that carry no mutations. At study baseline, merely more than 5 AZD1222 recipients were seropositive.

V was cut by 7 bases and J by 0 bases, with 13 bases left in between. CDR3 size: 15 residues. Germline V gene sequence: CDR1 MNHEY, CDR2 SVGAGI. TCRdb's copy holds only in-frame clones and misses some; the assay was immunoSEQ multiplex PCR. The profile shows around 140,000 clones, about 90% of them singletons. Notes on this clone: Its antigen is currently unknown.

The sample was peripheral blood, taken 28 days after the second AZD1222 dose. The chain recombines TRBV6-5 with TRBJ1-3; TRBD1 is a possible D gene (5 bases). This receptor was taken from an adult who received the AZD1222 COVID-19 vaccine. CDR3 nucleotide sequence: TGTGCCAGCACCAGGGACGGAGACTCTGGAAACACCATATATTTT. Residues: CASTRDGDSGNTIYF.